The 13 T cell receptor beta chains below come from one sample, sequenced in a study of monozygotic twins with inflammatory bowel disease. TCRdb derives one entry per CDR3 protein from the 5' RACE reads, leaving out DNA. The sample table sets out more than 350,000 distinct CDR3 sequences. The source material was blood. The receptors were sampled from a human donor with ulcerative colitis or Crohn's disease, or a healthy co-twin of an affected twin (not recorded which).

The chain employs TRBV20-1 and TRBJ1-1; TCRdb indicates TRBD1, and absent DNA this call remains unverified. The CDR3 covers 14 residues. CDR1 DFQATT and CDR2 SNEGSKA come from the germline V gene (reference sequence). Here the CDR3 reads CSAREGTGYTEAFF.

This chain uses TRBV6-1 with TRBJ2-3; TCRdb's assignment of TRBD1 cannot be checked, as there is no DNA. The CDR3 covers 15 residues. From germline, CDR1 is MNHNS and CDR2 SASEGT. The CDR3 reads CASSPGGKSTDTQYF.

The chain uses TRBV27 and TRBJ2-6; no DNA is available, so the TRBD1 call from TCRdb remains unchecked. CDR1 is MNHEY, CDR2 SMNVEV, per germline (reference sequence). The CDR3 extends over 15 amino acids. The CDR3 is CASRHRGSGANVLTF.

The rearrangement links TRBV6-5 to TRBJ2-1; checking the TCRdb D call of TRBD2 is not possible without DNA. The CDR3 loop spans 15 amino acids. CDR1 is MNHEY, CDR2 SVGAGI, per germline. CDR3 region: CASSYGRAQYNEQFF.

The chain links TRBV20-1 to TRBJ2-5; the TRBD1 assignment by TCRdb is unverifiable without DNA. CDR3 length equals 13 residues. CDR1 is DFQATT, CDR2 SNEGSKA, per germline (reference sequence). This chain's CDR3 is CSFPRGLLETQYF.

The chain employs TRBV20-1 and TRBJ2-1; TCRdb names TRBD2, which stays unverified in the absence of DNA. Germline V gene data show CDR1 as DFQATT and CDR2 as SNEGSKA (reference sequence). The CDR3 totals 17 residues. The CDR3 is CSALGGLAGVTYNEQFF.

The chain couples TRBV20-1 to TRBJ2-7. The CDR3 has 11 amino acids. Germline assignment: CDR1 DFQATT and CDR2 SNEGSKA (reference sequence). CDR3 amino acids: CSARGIYEQYF.

The rearrangement uses TRBV7-2 and TRBJ2-1; TCRdb designates TRBD2, a call that cannot be tested without DNA. This CDR3 comprises 16 residues. Per germline, CDR1 SGHTA and CDR2 FQGNSA. The CDR3 is CASSLWREAGDNEQFF.

V usage is TRBV29-1 and J usage is TRBJ1-1; the D call from TCRdb, TRBD1, cannot be confirmed without DNA. CDR1 is SQVTM and CDR2 is ANQGSEA in the germline V gene. The CDR3 length is 12 residues. CDR3 in amino acids: CSVVGGYTEAFF.

The chain is built from TRBV5-1 and TRBJ2-1. The CDR3 is 12 amino acids. Germline CDR1 and CDR2: SGHRS and YFSETQ. The CDR3 reads CASSFGGDEQFF. The full variable domain, with the rest looked up from reference TRBV5-1 and TRBJ2-1, is KAGVTQTPRYLIKTRGQQVTLSCSPISGHRSVSWYQQTPGQGLQFLFEYFSETQRNKGNFPGRFSGRQFSNSRSEMNVSTLELGDSALYLCASSFGGDEQFFGPGTRLTVL.

This chain joins TRBV7-3 and TRBJ2-1; lacking DNA, the TRBD2 call made by TCRdb goes unchecked. In germline, CDR1 is SGHTA, CDR2 FQGTGA. The CDR3 totals 15 residues. CDR3: CASSLGLAGYNEQFF.

The chain is built from TRBV7-2 and TRBJ2-7; the TCRdb D gene call, TRBD2, has no DNA to confirm it. The CDR3 totals 14 residues. Germline V gene data show CDR1 as SGHTA and CDR2 as FQGNSA. CDR3 sequence: CASSPPLVHYEQYF.

The chain is built from TRBV7-9 and TRBJ2-4; TCRdb indicates TRBD2, and absent DNA this call remains unverified. This CDR3 spans 12 amino acids. Germline CDR1 reads SEHNR; CDR2 reads FQNEAQ (reference sequence). The CDR3 is CASSLDQRSWYF.